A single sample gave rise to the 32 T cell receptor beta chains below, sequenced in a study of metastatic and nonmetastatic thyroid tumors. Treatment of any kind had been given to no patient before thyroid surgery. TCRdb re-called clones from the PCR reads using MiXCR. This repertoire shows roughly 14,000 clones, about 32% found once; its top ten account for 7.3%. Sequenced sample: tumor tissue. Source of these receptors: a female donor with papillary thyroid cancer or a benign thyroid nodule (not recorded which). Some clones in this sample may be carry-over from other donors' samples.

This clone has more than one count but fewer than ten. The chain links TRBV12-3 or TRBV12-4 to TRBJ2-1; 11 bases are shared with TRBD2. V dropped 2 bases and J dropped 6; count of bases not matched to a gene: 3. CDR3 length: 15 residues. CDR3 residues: CASSLIAGGSNEQFF. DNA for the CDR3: TGTGCCAGCAGTTTAATAGCGGGAGGGAGCAATGAGCAGTTCTTC.

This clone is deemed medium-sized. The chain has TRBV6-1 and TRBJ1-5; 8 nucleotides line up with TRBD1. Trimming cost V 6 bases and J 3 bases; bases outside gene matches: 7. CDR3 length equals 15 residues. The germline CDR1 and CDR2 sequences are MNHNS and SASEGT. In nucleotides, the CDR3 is TGTGCCAGCAGGAAAACAGGGGGGCACAATCAGCCCCAGCATTTT. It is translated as CASRKTGGHNQPQHF.

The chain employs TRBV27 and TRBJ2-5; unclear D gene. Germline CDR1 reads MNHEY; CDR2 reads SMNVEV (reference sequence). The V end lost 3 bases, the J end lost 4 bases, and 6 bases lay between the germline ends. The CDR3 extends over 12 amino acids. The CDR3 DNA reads TGTGCCAGCAGTTTTAAGGGAGAGACCCAGTACTTC. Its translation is CASSFKGETQYF.

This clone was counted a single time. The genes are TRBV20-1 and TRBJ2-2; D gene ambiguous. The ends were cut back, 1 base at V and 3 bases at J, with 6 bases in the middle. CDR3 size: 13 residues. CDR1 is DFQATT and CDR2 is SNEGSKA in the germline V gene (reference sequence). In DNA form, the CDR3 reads TGCAGTGCTAGAGCGGTCTACACCGGGGAGCTGTTTTTT. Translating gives CSARAVYTGELFF.

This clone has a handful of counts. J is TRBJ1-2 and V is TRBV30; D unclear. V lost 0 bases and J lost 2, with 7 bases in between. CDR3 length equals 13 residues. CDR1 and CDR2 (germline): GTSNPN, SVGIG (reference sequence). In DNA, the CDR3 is TGTGCCTGGAGTGTAAAGGAGAACTATGGCTACACCTTC. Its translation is CAWSVKENYGYTF.

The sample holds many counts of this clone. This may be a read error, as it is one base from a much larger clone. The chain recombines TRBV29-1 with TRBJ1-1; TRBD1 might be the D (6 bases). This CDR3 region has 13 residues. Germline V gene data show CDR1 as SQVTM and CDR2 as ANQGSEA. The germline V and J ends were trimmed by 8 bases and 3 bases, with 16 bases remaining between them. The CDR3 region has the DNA TGCAGCATACTCAGGGGAGGTTACACTGAAGCTTTCTTT. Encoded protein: CSILRGGYTEAFF.

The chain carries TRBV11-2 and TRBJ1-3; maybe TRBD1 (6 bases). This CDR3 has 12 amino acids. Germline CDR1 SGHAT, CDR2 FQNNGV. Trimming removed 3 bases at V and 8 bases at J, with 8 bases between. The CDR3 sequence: CASSLDSHTIYF. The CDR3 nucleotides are TGTGCCAGCAGCTTGGACAGCCACACCATATATTTT.

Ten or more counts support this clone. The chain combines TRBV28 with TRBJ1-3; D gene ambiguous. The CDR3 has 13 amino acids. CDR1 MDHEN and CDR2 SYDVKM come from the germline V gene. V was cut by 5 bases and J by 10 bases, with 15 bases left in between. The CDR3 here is CASSPQKGTTIYF. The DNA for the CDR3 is TGTGCCAGCAGTCCGCAAAAGGGCACGACCATATATTTT.

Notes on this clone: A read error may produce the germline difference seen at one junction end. The CDR3 sequence: CASSWAGESQPQHF. CDR3 DNA sequence: TGTGCCAGCAGTTGGGCAGGGGAAAGTCAGCCCCAGCATTTT. The chain joins TRBV10-3 to TRBJ1-5; tentatively, D is TRBD1 (6 bases). Germline CDR1 ENHRY, CDR2 SYGVKD. The CDR3 spans 14 residues.

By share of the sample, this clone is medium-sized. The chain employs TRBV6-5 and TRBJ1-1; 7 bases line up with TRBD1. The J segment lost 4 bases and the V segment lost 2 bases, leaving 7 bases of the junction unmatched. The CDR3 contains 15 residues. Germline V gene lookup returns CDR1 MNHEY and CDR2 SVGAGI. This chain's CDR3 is CASSYGYRGGTEAFF. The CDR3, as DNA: TGTGCCAGCAGTTACGGATACAGGGGCGGCACTGAAGCTTTCTTT.

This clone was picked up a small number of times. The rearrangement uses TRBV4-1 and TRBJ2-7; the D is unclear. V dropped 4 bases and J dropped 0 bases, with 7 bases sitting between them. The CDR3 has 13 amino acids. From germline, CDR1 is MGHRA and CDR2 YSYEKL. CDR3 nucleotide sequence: TGCGCCAGCAGCCCCCCCCTCTCCTACGAGCAGTACTTC. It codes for CASSPPLSYEQYF.

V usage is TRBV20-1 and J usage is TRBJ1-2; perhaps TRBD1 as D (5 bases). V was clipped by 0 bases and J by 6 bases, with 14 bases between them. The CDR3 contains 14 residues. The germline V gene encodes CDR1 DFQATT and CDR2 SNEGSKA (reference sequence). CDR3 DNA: TGCAGTGCTAGAGATTGGGAGGGGAATAATGGCTACACCTTC. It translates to CSARDWEGNNGYTF.

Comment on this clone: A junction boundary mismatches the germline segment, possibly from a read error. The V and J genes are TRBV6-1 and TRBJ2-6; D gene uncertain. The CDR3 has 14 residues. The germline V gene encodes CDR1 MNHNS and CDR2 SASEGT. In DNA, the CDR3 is TGCGCCAGCAGTGATTACTCTGGGGCCAACGTCCTGACTTTC. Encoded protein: CASSDYSGANVLTF.

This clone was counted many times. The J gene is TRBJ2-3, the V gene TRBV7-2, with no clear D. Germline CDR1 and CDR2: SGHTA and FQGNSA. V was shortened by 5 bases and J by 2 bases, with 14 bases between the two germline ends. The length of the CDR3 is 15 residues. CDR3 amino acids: CASSASYGTTDTQYF. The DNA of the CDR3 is TGTGCCAGCAGCGCCAGCTATGGAACCACAGATACGCAGTATTTT.

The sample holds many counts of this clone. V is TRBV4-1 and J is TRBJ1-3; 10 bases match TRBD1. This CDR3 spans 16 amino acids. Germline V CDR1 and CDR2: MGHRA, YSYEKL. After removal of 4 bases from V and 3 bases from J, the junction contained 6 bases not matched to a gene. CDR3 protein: CASSRQDRGFGNTIYF. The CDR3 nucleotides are TGCGCCAGCAGCCGACAGGACAGGGGGTTTGGAAACACCATATATTTT.

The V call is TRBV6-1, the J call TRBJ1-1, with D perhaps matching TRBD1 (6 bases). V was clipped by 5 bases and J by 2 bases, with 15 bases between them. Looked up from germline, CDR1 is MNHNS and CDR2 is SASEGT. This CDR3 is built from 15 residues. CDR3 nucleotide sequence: TGTGCCAGCAGTCGAGGACAGTTAATTAACACTGAAGCTTTCTTT. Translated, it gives CASSRGQLINTEAFF.

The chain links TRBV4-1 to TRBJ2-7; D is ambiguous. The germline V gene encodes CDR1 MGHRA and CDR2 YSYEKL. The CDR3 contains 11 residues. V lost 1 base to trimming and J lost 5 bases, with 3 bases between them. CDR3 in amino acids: CASSQGDEQYF. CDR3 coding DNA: TGCGCCAGCAGCCAAGGGGACGAGCAGTACTTC.

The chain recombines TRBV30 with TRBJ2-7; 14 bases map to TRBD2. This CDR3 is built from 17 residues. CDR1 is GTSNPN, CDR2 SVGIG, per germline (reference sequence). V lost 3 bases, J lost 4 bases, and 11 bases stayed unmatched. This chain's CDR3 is CAWSLKPGLAGEYEQYF. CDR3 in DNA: TGTGCCTGGAGCCTCAAGCCGGGACTAGCGGGAGAATACGAGCAGTACTTC.

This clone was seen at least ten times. CDR3 region: CASTQGAEAFF. The DNA of the CDR3 is TGTGCCAGCACCCAGGGTGCTGAAGCTTTCTTT. The rearrangement links TRBV5-5 to TRBJ1-1; possibly TRBD1 for D (5 bases). Deletions cut 6 bases from V and 6 bases from J, with 9 bases between. The CDR3 sequence is 11 residues long. CDR1 and CDR2 from the germline V gene are SGHKS and YYEKEE (reference sequence). The full variable domain, its missing parts supplied by reference TRBV5-5 and TRBJ1-1, is DAGVTQSPTHLIKTRGQQVTLRCSPISGHKSVSWYQQVLGQGPQFIFQYYEKEERGRGNFPDRFSARQFPNYSSELNVNALLLGDSALYLCASTQGAEAFFGQGTRLTVV.

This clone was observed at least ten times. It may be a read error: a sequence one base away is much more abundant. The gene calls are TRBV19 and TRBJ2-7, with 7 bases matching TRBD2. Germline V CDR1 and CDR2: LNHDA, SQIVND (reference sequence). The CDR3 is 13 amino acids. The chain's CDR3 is CAGSIGEGYEQYF. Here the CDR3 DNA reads TGTGCCGGTAGTATAGGGGAGGGCTACGAGCAATACTTC.

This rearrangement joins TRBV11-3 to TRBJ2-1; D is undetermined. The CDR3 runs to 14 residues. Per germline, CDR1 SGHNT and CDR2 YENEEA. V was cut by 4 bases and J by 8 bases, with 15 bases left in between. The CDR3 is CASSSLLRPDEQFF. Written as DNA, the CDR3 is TGTGCCAGCAGCTCCTTACTCCGACCCGATGAGCAGTTCTTC.

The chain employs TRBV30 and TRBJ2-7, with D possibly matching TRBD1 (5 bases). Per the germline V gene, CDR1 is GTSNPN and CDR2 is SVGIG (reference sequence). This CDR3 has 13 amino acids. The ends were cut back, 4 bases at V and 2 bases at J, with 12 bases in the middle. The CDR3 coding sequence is TGTGCCTGGACCCGGGCAGGGCCCTACGAGCAGTACTTC. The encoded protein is CAWTRAGPYEQYF.

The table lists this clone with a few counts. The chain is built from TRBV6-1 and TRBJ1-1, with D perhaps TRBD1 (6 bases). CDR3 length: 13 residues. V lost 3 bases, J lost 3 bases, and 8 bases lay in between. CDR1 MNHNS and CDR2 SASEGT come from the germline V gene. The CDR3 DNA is TGTGCCAGCAGTGAGGGGGCGCACACTGAAGCTTTCTTT. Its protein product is CASSEGAHTEAFF.

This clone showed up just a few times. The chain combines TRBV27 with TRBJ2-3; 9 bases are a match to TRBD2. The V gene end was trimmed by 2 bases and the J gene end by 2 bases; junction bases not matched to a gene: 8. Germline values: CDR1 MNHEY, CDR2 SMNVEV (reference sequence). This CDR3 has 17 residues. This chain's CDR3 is CASSLVGLAGLTDTQYF. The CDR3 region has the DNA TGTGCCAGCAGTTTAGTGGGGCTAGCGGGGCTCACAGATACGCAGTATTTT.

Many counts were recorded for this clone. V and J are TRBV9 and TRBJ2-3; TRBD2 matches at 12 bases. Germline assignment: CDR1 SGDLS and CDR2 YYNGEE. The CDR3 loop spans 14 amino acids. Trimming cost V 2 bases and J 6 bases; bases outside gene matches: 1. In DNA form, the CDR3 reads TGTGCCAGCAGCGTCGGACTAGCGGGGGATACGCAGTATTTT. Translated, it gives CASSVGLAGDTQYF.

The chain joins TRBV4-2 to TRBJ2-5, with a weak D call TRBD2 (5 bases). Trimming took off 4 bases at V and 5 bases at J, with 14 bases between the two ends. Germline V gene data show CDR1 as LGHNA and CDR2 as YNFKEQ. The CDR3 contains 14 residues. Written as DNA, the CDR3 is TGTGCCAGCAGCCCGACCACTAGAGTGGAGACCCAGTACTTC. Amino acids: CASSPTTRVETQYF.

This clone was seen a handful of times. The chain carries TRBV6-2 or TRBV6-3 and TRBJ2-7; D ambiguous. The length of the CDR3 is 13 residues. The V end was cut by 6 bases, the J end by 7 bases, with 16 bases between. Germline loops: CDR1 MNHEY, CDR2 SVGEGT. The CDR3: CASSLALGGEQYF. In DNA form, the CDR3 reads TGTGCCAGCAGCTTGGCCCTCGGCGGTGAGCAGTACTTC.

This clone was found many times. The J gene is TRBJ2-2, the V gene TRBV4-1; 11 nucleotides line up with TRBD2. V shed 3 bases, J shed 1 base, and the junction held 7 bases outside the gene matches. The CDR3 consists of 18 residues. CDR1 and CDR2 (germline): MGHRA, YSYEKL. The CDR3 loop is CASSQIGLAGGNTGELFF. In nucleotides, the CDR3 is TGCGCCAGCAGCCAGATTGGGCTAGCGGGGGGGAACACCGGGGAGCTGTTTTTT.

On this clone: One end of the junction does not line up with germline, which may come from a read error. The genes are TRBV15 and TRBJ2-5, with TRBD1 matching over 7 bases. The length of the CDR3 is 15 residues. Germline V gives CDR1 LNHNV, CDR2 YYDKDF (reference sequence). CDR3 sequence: CATSRHRGRTETHYF. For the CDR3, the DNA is TGTGCCACCAGCAGACACAGGGGAAGGACAGAGACCCATTACTTC.

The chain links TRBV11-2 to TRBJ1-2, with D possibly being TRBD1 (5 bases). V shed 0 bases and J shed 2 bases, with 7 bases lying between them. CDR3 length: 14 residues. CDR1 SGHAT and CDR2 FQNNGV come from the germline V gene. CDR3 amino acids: CASSLDWGNYGYTF. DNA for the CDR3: TGTGCCAGCAGCTTAGATTGGGGGAACTATGGCTACACCTTC.

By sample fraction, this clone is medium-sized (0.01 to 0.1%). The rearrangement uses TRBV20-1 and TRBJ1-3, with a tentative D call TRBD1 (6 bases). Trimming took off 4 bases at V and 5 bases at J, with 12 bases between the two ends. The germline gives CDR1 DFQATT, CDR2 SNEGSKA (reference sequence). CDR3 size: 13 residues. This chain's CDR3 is CSAKPGQRNTIYF. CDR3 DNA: TGCAGTGCTAAACCAGGACAGCGAAACACCATATATTTT.

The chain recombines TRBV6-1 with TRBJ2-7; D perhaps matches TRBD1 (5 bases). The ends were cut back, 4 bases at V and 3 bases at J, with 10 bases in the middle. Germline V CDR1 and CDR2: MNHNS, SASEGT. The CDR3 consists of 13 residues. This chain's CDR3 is CASSGGTSYEQYF. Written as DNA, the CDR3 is TGTGCCAGCAGTGGGGGCACAAGCTACGAGCAGTACTTC.